This T cell receptor (beta chain) was sequenced in a study of T cell repertoires in aging, cancer and after chemotherapy. The wider study: Donors were grouped into six age bands spanning 30 or younger through 70 or older. Clear clonal overlap appeared across healthy donor samples taken over several months to years.

Study-wide results and limits: In each cancer cohort, median generation probability increased across chemotherapy, suggesting thymic output rebounded.

The table lists this clonotype with a few counts. Its cognate antigen is unknown. The V gene end was trimmed by 0 bases and the J gene end by 8 bases; junction bases not matched to a gene: 7. The CDR3 runs to 16 residues. Germline CDR1 and CDR2: SGHDT and YYEEEE. A mixed TRB-A/B primer pool amplified rearranged TRB by multiplex touch-down PCR. TCRdb redid the calling of the multiplex PCR reads with MiXCR, one entry per CDR3 protein. The repertoire holds some 11,000 distinct CDR3 sequences, with less than 35% as singletons. Peripheral blood genomic DNA, not sorted cells or RNA, was the template. This TCR was recovered from a human donor in good health. The donor label of this sample is uncertain. Material: blood. The chain uses TRBV5-6 and TRBJ2-1, with 11 nucleotides matching TRBD2. In nucleotides, the CDR3 is TGTGCCAGCAGCTTGGGGCTAGCGGGAGGAAAGGATGAGCAGTTCTTC. Its protein is CASSLGLAGGKDEQFF.